These 18 T cell receptor beta chains originate from one sample sequenced in a study of response to subunit inactivated influenza vaccine. TCRdb re-called the RT-PCR reads with MiXCR, one entry per CDR3 protein. Of about 500,000 distinct CDR3 sequences listed, approximately 7.7% are singletons. Specimen: PBMCs from blood, collected around 25 months after vaccination. These receptors all stem from a man between 50 and 75 years old who received an inactivated influenza vaccine.

This clonotype was recorded many times. J is TRBJ1-5 and V is TRBV3-1; 7 bases are shared with TRBD1. With 0 bases clipped from V and 0 bases from J, the junction kept 8 bases outside the gene matches. The CDR3 extends over 18 amino acids. Germline V gives CDR1 LGHDT, CDR2 YNNKEL (reference sequence). The CDR3 nucleotides are TGTGCCAGCAGCCAAGATTTTTTAGGACAGGATAGCAATCAGCCCCAGCATTTT. Translation: CASSQDFLGQDSNQPQHF.

This clonotype occurred a few times. The chain recombines TRBV7-7 with TRBJ2-1, with 9 bases aligning to TRBD1. Trimming cost V 5 bases and J 5 bases; bases outside gene matches: 13. The CDR3 is 17 amino acids. Germline V CDR1 and CDR2: SSHAT, FNYEAQ (reference sequence). CDR3 sequence: CASSPVTGQGRDNEQFF. CDR3 DNA sequence: TGTGCCAGCAGCCCCGTTACGGGACAGGGAAGGGACAATGAGCAGTTCTTC. Using reference TRBV7-7 and TRBJ2-1 for the parts outside the CDR3, the full variable domain is GAGVSQSPRYKVTKRGQDVTLRCDPISSHATLYWYQQALGQGPEFLTYFNYEAQPDKSGLPSDRFSAERPEGSISTLTIQRTEQRDSAMYRCASSPVTGQGRDNEQFFGPGTRLTVL.

This clonotype appeared many times. The rearrangement links TRBV20-1 to TRBJ1-1; D is unclear. Germline V CDR1 and CDR2: DFQATT, SNEGSKA (reference sequence). The CDR3 spans 13 residues. Trimming shortened V by 1 base and J by 1 base, and 7 bases separated the two germline ends. CDR3: CSARVYANTEAFF. The DNA for the CDR3 is TGCAGTGCTAGAGTTTACGCGAACACTGAAGCTTTCTTT.

This clonotype was counted only a few times. V and J are TRBV12-3 or TRBV12-4 and TRBJ2-1, with no clear D. The CDR3 runs 13 residues. V gave up 2 bases and J gave up 6 bases, with 8 bases separating them. This CDR3 reads CASSLRRPNEQFF. CDR3 bases: TGTGCCAGCAGTTTACGGCGTCCCAATGAGCAGTTCTTC.

This clonotype has only a few counts. The rearrangement uses TRBV20-1 and TRBJ2-1; D is unclear. The CDR3 totals 11 residues. The germline V and J ends were trimmed by 3 bases and 7 bases, with 7 bases remaining between them. Per germline, CDR1 DFQATT and CDR2 SNEGSKA (reference sequence). The CDR3 region has the DNA TGCAGTGCTAGTTCCCGGAATGAGCAGTTCTTC. It codes for CSASSRNEQFF.

This chain's CDR3 is CASSPRQTTGELFF. The DNA for the CDR3 is TGTGCCAGCAGCCCCCGACAGACGACCGGGGAGCTGTTTTTT. The chain joins TRBV7-6 to TRBJ2-2, with D possibly being TRBD1 (5 bases). The germline CDR1 and CDR2 sequences are SGHVS and FNYEAQ. The CDR3 sequence is 14 residues long. Between the trimmed V and J ends, which lost 5 bases and 5 bases, there was a span of 12 bases.

This clonotype came up a few times. The chain uses TRBV4-3 and TRBJ2-1; 13 nucleotides line up with TRBD2. This CDR3 spans 17 amino acids. The trim removed 3 bases at V and 5 bases at J, leaving 7 bases unmatched. The germline V gene encodes CDR1 LGHNA and CDR2 YSLEER. CDR3 sequence: CASSQHHGTSGNNEQFF. CDR3 DNA sequence: TGCGCCAGCAGCCAGCACCACGGGACTAGCGGGAACAATGAGCAGTTCTTC.

This chain uses TRBV20-1 with TRBJ2-3, with 13 bases identical to TRBD2. The CDR3 length is 16 residues. The V segment lost 5 bases and the J segment 4 bases; nucleotides outside the gene matches: 9. Germline V gives CDR1 DFQATT, CDR2 SNEGSKA (reference sequence). As DNA, the CDR3 is TGCAGTGCTCGCAGGACTAGCGGGAGCCTGCCAGATACGCAGTATTTT. Translation gives CSARRTSGSLPDTQYF.

The chain uses TRBV28 and TRBJ2-7; 7 bases line up with TRBD1. V shed 2 bases, J shed 3 bases, and the junction held 7 bases outside the gene matches. Germline V gene sequence: CDR1 MDHEN, CDR2 SYDVKM. The CDR3 is made up of 15 amino acids. CDR3 amino acids: CASSLGQGDFYEQYF. The CDR3 coding sequence is TGTGCCAGCAGTTTAGGCCAGGGGGATTTCTACGAGCAGTACTTC.

The sample holds a few counts of this clonotype. This chain connects TRBV29-1 to TRBJ1-1; 8 bases fit TRBD1. Germline-derived CDR1 and CDR2 are SQVTM and ANQGSEA. This CDR3 is built from 14 residues. The V and J ends lost 4 bases and 0 bases, in that order; junction bases with no gene match: 4. CDR3 in DNA: TGCAGCGTTGCCAGGACAGGGATGAACACTGAAGCTTTCTTT. This sequence encodes CSVARTGMNTEAFF.

The chain uses TRBV15 and TRBJ2-7, with 8 bases lining up with TRBD2. J gave up 3 bases and V 0 bases, and 10 bases lay outside the gene matches. CDR3 length: 17 amino acids. Germline V gives CDR1 LNHNV, CDR2 YYDKDF (reference sequence). CDR3 loop: CATSRDRKRELGYEQYF. CDR3 sequence (DNA): TGTGCCACCAGCAGAGATCGCAAGCGGGAGCTGGGCTACGAGCAGTACTTC.

This clonotype was observed a handful of times. This chain joins TRBV7-2 and TRBJ2-1, with 9 bases matching TRBD2. This CDR3 region has 14 residues. Germline loops: CDR1 SGHTA, CDR2 FQGNSA. After removal of 5 bases from V and 4 bases from J, the junction contained 3 bases not matched to a gene. The CDR3 reads CASSATSGYNEQFF. CDR3 DNA: TGTGCCAGCAGCGCGACTAGCGGATACAATGAGCAGTTCTTC.

This clonotype was observed at least ten times. The chain carries TRBV5-1 and TRBJ2-7, with 7 bases lining up with TRBD2. Germline V gives CDR1 SGHRS, CDR2 YFSETQ. The CDR3 consists of 13 residues. J was trimmed by 0 bases and V by 4 bases; bases with no gene match: 1. CDR3 bases: TGCGCCAGCAGCGGGACTAACTCCTACGAGCAGTACTTC. This sequence encodes CASSGTNSYEQYF.

This clonotype occurred many times. The rearrangement joins TRBV12-3 or TRBV12-4 to TRBJ2-2; unclear D gene. The CDR3 is made up of 14 amino acids. The V gene lost 5 bases and the J gene lost 5 bases, with 12 bases spanning the gap. The CDR3 DNA is TGTGCCAGCAGTGGTCACCTACTAACCGGGGAGCTGTTTTTT. This translates into CASSGHLLTGELFF.

The chain carries TRBV3-1 and TRBJ2-7; D is unresolved. V dropped 2 bases and J dropped 3 bases, with 17 bases sitting between them. This CDR3 has 16 amino acids. Germline V gene data show CDR1 as LGHDT and CDR2 as YNNKEL (reference sequence). The CDR3 loop reads CASSQTQFKFYYEQYF. CDR3 bases: TGTGCCAGCAGCCAAACCCAGTTTAAATTTTACTACGAGCAGTACTTC.

For the CDR3, the DNA is TGTGCCAGCAGTCCCCACAGGAGAAACTATGGCTACACCTTC. This sequence encodes CASSPHRRNYGYTF. The V and J genes are TRBV12-3 or TRBV12-4 and TRBJ1-2; the D gene is possibly TRBD1 (5 bases). V was cut by 5 bases and J by 2 bases, with 12 bases left in between. The CDR3 totals 14 residues.

The chain carries TRBV30 and TRBJ2-3; D gene ambiguous. V lost 7 bases, J lost 6 bases, and 14 bases lay in between. Germline V gene lookup returns CDR1 GTSNPN and CDR2 SVGIG (reference sequence). CDR3 length equals 12 residues. CDR3 nucleotides: TGTGCCTTTCCTTACCCCGGGGATACGCAGTATTTT. Translating it yields CAFPYPGDTQYF. Full variable domain (remainder filled in from reference TRBV30 and TRBJ2-3): SQTIHQWPATLVQPVGSPLSLECTVEGTSNPNLYWYRQAAGRGLQLLFYSVGIGQISSEVPQNLSASRPQDRQFILSSKKLLLSDSGFYLCAFPYPGDTQYFGPGTRLTVL.

V gene TRBV6-5 combines with J gene TRBJ2-2, with D unclear. This CDR3 is built from 12 residues. Germline assignment: CDR1 MNHEY and CDR2 SVGAGI. The germline V and J ends were trimmed by 8 bases and 7 bases, with 11 bases remaining between them. The CDR3 bases are TGTGCCAGCGGTGTGGGTGGCGGGGAGCTGTTTTTT. Encoded protein: CASGVGGGELFF.